This TCR beta chain was profiled in a study of T-cell memory formation after mild COVID-19. Across the study: Most TCR clusters belonged to a single donor. Study-level results: Later expanders leaned toward CD4+, whereas clones contracting from day 15 to 85 were balanced CD4/CD8.

This clonotype showed up just a few times. Its antigen is as yet unknown. Germline and junction disagree at one end, which may indicate a read error. The CDR3 totals 13 residues. From germline, CDR1 is MGHRA and CDR2 YSYEKL. Amplification by 5'RACE using constant-segment primers produced TCR alpha and TCR beta cDNA libraries that carried sample barcodes and UMIs. TCRdb redid the calling of the 5' RACE reads with MiXCR, one entry per CDR3 protein. The data hold roughly 130,000 distinct CDR3 sequences, with approximately 15% observed a single time. The J gene is TRBJ2-5, the V gene TRBV4-1; tentative D call: TRBD1 (5 bases). Specimen: PBMCs or a T cell subset sorted from them (not recorded which). This sequence originates from an adult woman who had mild COVID-19 (a few samples of this study predate the infection). Cell type and time point are not known. For the CDR3, the DNA is TGCGCCAGCAGCCCCCAGGGCCAAGGGACCCAGTACTTC. It specifies CASSPQGQGTQYF.